This TCR beta chain was observed in a study of cytomegalovirus exposure and HLA in healthy donors. General observations from the study: Presence/absence analyses rested on an assumption that sequencing depth was roughly uniform across donors.

Trimming removed 1 base at V and 3 bases at J, with 4 bases between. Germline V lookup: CDR1 SGHNT, CDR2 YENEEA. The CDR3 has 13 residues. The PCR had 60 Vbeta and 13 Jbeta primers. Clones were sequenced by immunoSEQ multiplex PCR, and TCRdb holds only the in-frame ones, with some missing. Of fewer than 200,000 clones listed, roughly 80% are singletons. On this clone itself: What it binds is not known.

The chain uses TRBV11-3 and TRBJ2-1; D unclear. This TCR came from a woman aged 45-59 years in good health and CMV-seropositive. The sequenced sample consisted of PBMCs. CDR3: CASSLANYNEQFF. CDR3 DNA: TGTGCCAGCAGCTTAGCTAACTACAATGAGCAGTTCTTC.